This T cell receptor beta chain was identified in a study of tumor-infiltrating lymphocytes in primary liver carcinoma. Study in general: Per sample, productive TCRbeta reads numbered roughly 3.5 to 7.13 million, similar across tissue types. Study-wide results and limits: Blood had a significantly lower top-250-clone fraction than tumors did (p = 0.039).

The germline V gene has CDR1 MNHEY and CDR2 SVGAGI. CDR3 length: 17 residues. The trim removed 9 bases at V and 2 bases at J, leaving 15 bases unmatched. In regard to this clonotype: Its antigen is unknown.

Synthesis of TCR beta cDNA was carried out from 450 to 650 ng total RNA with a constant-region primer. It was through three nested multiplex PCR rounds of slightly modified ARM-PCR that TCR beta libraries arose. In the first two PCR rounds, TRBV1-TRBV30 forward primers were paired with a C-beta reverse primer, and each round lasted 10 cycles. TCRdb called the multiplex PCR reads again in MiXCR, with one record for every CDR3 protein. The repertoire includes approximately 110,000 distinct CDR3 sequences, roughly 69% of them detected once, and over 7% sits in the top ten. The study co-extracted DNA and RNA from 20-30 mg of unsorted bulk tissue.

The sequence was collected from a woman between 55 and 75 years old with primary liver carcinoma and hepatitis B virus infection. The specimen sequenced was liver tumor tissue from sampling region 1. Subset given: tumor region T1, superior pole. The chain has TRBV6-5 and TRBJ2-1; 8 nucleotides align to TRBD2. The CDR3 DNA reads TGTGCCAGAAGACACTTAAGCGGGGGTGCAGCCTACAATGAGCAGTTCTTC. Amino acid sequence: CARRHLSGGAAYNEQFF.